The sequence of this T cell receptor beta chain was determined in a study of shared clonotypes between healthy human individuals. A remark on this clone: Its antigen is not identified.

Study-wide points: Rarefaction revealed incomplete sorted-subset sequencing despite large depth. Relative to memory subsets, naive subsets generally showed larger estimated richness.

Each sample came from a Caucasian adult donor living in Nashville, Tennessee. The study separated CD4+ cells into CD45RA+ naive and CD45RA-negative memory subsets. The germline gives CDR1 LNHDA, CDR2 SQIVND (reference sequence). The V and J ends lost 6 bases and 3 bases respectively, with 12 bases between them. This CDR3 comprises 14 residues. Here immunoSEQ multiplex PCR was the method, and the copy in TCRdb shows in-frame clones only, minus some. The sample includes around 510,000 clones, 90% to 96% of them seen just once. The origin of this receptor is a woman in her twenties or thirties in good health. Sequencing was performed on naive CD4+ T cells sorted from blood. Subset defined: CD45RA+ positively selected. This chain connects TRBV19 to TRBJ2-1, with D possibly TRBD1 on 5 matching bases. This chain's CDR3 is CASSQGAIYNEQFF. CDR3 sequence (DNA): TGTGCCAGTAGCCAAGGGGCTATCTACAATGAGCAGTTCTTC.